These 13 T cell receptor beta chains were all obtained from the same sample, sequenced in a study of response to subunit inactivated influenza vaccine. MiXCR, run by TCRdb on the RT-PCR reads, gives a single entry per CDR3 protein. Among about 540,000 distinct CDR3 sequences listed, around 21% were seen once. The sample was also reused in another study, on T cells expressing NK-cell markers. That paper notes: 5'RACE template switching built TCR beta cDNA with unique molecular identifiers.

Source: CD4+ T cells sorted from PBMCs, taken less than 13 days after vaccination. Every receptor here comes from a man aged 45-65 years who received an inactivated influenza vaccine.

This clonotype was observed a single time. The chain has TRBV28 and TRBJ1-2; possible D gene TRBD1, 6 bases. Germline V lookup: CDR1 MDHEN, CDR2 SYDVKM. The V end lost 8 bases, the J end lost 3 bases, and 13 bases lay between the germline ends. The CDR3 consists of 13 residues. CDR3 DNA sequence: TGTGCCAGCGGTTGGGGACAAGACTATGGCTACACCTTC. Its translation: CASGWGQDYGYTF.

The CDR3 reads CASSVGAEGGNQPQHF. The CDR3 coding sequence is TGTGCCAGCAGCGTAGGAGCGGAGGGGGGCAATCAGCCCCAGCATTTT. V and J are TRBV9 and TRBJ1-5, with D perhaps matching TRBD1 (6 bases). There are 16 residues in the CDR3. The V end lost 0 bases, the J end lost 2 bases, and 12 bases lay between the germline ends. Germline V CDR1 and CDR2: SGDLS, YYNGEE.

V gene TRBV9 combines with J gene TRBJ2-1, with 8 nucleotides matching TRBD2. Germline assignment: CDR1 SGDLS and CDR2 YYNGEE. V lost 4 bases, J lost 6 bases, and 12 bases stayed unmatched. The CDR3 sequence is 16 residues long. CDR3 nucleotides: TGTGCCAGCAGCTGGGGTTTCGGGACTAGTCTCAATGAGCAGTTCTTC. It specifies CASSWGFGTSLNEQFF.

The CDR3: CASRSRTSGRGGWNEQFF. CDR3 bases: TGTGCCAGCAGATCTAGGACTAGCGGGAGGGGTGGTTGGAATGAGCAGTTCTTC. This chain links TRBV11-2 with TRBJ2-1, with 15 bases lining up with TRBD2. There are 18 residues in the CDR3. The germline gives CDR1 SGHAT, CDR2 FQNNGV. After removal of 6 bases from V and 7 bases from J, the junction contained 13 bases not matched to a gene.

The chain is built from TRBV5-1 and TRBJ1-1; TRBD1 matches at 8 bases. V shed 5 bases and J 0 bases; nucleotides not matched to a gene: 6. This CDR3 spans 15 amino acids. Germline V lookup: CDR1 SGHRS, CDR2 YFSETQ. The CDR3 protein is CASSEDRVMNTEAFF. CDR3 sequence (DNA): TGCGCCAGCAGTGAGGACAGGGTGATGAACACTGAAGCTTTCTTT.

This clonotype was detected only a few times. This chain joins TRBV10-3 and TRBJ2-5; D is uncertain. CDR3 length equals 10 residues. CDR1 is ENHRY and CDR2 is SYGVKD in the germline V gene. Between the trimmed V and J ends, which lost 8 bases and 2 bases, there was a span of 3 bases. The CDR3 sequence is CAIGQETQYF. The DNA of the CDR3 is TGTGCCATCGGGCAAGAGACCCAGTACTTC.

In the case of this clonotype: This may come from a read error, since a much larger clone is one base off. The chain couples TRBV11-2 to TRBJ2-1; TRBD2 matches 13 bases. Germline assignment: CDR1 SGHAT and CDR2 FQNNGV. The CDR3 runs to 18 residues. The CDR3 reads CASSRGLAGPSSYHEQFF. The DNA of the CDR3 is TGTGCCAGCAGCCGGGGACTAGCGGGGCCAAGCTCCTACCATGAGCAGTTCTTC.

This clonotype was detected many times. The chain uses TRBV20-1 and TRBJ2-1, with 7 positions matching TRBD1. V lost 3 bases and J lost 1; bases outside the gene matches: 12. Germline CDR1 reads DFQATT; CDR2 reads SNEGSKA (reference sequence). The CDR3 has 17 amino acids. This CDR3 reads CSARGRRQGRSYNEQFF. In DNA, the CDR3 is TGCAGTGCTAGGGGGAGAAGACAGGGTCGATCCTACAATGAGCAGTTCTTC.

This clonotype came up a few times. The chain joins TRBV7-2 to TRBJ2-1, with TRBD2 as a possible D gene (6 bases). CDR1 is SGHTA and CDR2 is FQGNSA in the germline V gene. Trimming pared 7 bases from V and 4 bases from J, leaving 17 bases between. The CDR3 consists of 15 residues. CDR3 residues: CASITPRGFYNEQFF. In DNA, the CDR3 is TGTGCCAGCATCACCCCCCGGGGGTTTTACAATGAGCAGTTCTTC.

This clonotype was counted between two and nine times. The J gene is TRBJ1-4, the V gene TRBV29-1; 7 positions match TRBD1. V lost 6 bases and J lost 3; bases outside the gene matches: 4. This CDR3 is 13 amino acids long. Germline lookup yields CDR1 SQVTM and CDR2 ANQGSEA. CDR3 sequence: CSVGTASNEKLFF. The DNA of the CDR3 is TGCAGCGTCGGGACAGCCTCTAATGAAAAACTGTTTTTT. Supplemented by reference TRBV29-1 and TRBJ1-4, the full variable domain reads SAVISQKPSRDICQRGTSLTIQCQVDSQVTMMFWYRQQPGQSLTLIATANQGSEATYESGFVIDKFPISRPNLTFSTLTVSNMSPEDSSIYLCSVGTASNEKLFFGSGTQLSVL.

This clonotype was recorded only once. CDR3 sequence reads: CASSILAGSYTGELFF. The CDR3 DNA reads as TGTGCCAGTAGCATACTAGCGGGGAGCTACACCGGGGAGCTGTTTTTT. V and J are TRBV19 and TRBJ2-2; TRBD2 matches 10 bases. The CDR3 runs to 16 residues. Unmatched junction bases numbered 7, after V lost 6 bases and J lost 3 bases. Germline CDR1 LNHDA, CDR2 SQIVND (reference sequence).

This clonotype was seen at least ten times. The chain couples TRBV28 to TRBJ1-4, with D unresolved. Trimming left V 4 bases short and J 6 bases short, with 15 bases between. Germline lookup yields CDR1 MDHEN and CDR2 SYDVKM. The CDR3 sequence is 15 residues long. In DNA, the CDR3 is TGTGCCAGCAGTTCCCCGACACCAATGGATGAAAAACTGTTTTTT. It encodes CASSSPTPMDEKLFF.

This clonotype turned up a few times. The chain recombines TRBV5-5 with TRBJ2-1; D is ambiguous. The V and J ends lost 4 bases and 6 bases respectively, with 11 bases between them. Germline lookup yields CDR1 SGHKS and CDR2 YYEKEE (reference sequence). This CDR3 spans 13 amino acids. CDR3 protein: CASSTGPSNEQFF. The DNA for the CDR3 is TGTGCCAGCAGCACTGGGCCCAGCAATGAGCAGTTCTTC.